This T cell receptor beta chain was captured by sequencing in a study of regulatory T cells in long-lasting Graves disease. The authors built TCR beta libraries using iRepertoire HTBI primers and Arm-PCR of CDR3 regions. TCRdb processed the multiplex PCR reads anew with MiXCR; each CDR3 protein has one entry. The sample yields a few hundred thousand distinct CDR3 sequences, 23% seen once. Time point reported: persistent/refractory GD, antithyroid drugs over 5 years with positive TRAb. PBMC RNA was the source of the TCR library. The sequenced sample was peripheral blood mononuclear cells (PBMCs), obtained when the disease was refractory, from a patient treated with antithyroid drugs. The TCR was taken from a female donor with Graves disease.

CDR3 sequence (DNA): TGTGCCAGCAGGTGGCGGGCCGAGCAGTTCTTC. It yields the protein CASRWRAEQFF. This chain uses TRBV28 with TRBJ2-1, with a possible D match to TRBD2 (5 bases). Germline values: CDR1 MDHEN, CDR2 SYDVKM. V was cut by 6 bases and J by 10 bases, with 10 bases left in between. The CDR3 covers 11 residues.